This T cell receptor (beta chain) emerged from a study of naive and memory T cell subsets. This clonotype turned up a few times. Its specificity is unknown. Cells stained for CD3, CD4, CD8, CD45RA and CD27 were sorted into four subsets. General study findings and limits: In CD4 and CD8 cells, diversity dropped from naive through EMRA.

With 8 bases clipped from V and 1 base from J, the junction kept 8 bases outside the gene matches. CDR3 size: 15 residues. The germline gives CDR1 MNHEY, CDR2 SVGEGT. An equimolar mix of two oligonucleotides served as the beta constant-region primer for TRBC1 and TRBC2. The cDNA 3' end received a ligated single-stranded oligonucleotide carrying the SP2 primer and a 12-nucleotide UMI. Nested alpha and beta constant-region primers with the SP2 primer drove four PCR rounds on ligated cDNA. Using its own MiXCR run on the UMI-ligation and nested PCR reads, TCRdb lists one record per CDR3 protein. The repertoire consists of tens of thousands of distinct CDR3 sequences, with 10% to 15% occurring once and the leading ten covering 0.7% to 0.95%.

The sequenced sample consisted of central memory CD4+ T cells from blood. The receptor's source is a human donor in good health. V is TRBV6-2 or TRBV6-3 and J is TRBJ2-3, with 8 bases that match TRBD1. CDR3 nucleotide sequence: TGTGCCAGCGAAGTACCGGGACAGGGCACAGATACGCAGTATTTT. This encodes CASEVPGQGTDTQYF.